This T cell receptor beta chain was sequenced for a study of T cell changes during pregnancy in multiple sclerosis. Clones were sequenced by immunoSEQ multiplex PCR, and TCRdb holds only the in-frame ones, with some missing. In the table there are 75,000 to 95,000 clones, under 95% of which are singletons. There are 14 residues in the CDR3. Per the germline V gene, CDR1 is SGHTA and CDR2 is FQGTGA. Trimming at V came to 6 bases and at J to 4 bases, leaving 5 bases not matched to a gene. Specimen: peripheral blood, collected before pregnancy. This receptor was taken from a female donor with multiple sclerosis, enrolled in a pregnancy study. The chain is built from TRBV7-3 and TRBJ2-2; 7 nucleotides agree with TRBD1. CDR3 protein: CASSFTGATGELFF. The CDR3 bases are TGTGCCAGCAGTTTTACAGGGGCCACCGGGGAGCTGTTTTTT.